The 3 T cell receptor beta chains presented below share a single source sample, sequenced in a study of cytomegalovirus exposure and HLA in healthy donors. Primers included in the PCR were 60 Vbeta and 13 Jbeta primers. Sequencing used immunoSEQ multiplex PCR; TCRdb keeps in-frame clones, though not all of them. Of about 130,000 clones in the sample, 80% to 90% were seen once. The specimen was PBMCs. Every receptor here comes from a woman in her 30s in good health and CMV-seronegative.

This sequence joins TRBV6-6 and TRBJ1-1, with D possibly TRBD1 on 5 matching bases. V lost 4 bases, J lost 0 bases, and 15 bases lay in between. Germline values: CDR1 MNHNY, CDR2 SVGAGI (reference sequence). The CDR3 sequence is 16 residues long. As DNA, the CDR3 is TGTGCCAGCAGTTTCGGCGGGGCAGCGATGAACACTGAAGCTTTCTTT. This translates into CASSFGGAAMNTEAFF.

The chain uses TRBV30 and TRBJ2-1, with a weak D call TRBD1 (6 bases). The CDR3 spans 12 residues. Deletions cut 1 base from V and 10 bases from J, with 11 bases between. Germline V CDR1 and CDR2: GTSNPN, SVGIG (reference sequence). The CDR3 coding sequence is TGTGCCTGGAGTGCACAGGGCGGGGAGCAGTTCTTC. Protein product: CAWSAQGGEQFF.

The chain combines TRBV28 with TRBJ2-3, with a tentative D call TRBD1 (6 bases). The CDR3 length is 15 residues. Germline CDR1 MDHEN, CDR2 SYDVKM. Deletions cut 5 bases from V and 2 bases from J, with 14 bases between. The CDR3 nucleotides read TGTGCCAGCAGTCCATGGGGACACCACACAGATACGCAGTATTTT. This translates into CASSPWGHHTDTQYF.